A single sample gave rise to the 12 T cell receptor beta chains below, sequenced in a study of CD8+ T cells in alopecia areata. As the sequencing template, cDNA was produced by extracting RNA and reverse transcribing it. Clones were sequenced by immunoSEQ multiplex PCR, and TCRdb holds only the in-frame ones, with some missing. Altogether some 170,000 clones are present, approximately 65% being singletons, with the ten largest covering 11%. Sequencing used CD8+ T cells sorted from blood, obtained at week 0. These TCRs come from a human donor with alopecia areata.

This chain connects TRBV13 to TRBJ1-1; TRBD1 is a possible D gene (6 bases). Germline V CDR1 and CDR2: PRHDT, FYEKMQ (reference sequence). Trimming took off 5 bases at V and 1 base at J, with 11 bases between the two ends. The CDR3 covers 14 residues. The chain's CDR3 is CASSDGQKNTEAFF. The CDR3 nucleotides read TGTGCCAGCAGCGATGGACAGAAGAACACTGAAGCTTTCTTT.

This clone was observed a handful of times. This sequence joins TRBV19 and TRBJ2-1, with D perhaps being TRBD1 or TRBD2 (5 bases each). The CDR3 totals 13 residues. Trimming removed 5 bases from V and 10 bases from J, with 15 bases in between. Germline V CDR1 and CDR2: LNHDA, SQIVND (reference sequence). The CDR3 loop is CASSASRGQEQFF. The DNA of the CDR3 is TGTGCCAGTAGTGCCAGCCGGGGCCAAGAGCAGTTCTTC.

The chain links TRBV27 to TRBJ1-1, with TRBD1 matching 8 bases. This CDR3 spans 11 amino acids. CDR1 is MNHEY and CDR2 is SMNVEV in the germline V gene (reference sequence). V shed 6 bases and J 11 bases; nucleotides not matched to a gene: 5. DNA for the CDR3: TGTGCCAGCAGGACAGGGGCGGGTGCTTTCTTT. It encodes CASRTGAGAFF.

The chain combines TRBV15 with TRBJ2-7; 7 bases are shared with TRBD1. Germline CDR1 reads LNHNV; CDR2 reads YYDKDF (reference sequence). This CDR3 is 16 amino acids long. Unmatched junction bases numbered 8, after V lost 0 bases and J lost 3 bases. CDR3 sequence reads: CATSRDRTGYFYEQYF. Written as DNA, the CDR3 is TGTGCCACCAGCAGAGATCGGACAGGCTATTTCTACGAGCAGTACTTC.

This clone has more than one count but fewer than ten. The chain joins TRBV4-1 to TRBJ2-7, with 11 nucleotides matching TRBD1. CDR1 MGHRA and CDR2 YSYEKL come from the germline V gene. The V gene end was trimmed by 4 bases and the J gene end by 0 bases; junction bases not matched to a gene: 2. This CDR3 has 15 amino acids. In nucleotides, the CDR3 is TGCGCCAGCAGCCGGGACAGGGGGAGCTCCTACGAGCAGTACTTC. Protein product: CASSRDRGSSYEQYF.

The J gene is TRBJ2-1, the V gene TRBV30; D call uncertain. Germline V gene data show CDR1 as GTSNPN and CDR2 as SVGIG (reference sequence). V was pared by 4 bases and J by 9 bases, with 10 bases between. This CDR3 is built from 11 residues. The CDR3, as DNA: TGTGCCTGGACCCCTCTGGGTGAGCAGTTCTTC. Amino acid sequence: CAWTPLGEQFF. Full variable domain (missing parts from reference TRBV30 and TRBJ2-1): SQTIHQWPATLVQPVGSPLSLECTVEGTSNPNLYWYRQAAGRGLQLLFYSVGIGQISSEVPQNLSASRPQDRQFILSSKKLLLSDSGFYLCAWTPLGEQFFGPGTRLTVL.

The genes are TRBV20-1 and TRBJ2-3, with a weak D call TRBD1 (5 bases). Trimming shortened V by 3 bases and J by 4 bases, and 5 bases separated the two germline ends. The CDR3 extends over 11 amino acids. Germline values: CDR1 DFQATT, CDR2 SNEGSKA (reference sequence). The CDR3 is CSARGPDTQYF. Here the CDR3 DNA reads TGCAGTGCTAGGGGGCCAGATACGCAGTATTTT.

Here the CDR3 reads CASSPLTGSYYEQYF. In DNA, the CDR3 is TGTGCCAGCAGCCCTCTCACAGGCAGCTACTACGAGCAGTACTTC. The V and J genes are TRBV11-2 and TRBJ2-7, with D possibly matching TRBD1 (5 bases). Germline assignment: CDR1 SGHAT and CDR2 FQNNGV. This CDR3 contains 15 residues. V lost 5 bases and J lost 3, with 17 bases in between.

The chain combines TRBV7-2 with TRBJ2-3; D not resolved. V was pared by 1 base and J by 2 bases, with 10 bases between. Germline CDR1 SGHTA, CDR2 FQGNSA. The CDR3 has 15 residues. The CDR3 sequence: CASSLGVRPTDTQYF. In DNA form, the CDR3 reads TGTGCCAGCAGCTTAGGGGTTCGCCCCACAGATACGCAGTATTTT.

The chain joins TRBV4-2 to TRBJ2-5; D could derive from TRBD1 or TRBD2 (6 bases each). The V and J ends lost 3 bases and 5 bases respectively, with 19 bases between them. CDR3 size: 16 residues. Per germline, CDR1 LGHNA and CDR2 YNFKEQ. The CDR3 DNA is TGTGCCAGCAGCCACACCGGCGTAGGGGGGTCGGAGACCCAGTACTTC. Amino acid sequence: CASSHTGVGGSETQYF.

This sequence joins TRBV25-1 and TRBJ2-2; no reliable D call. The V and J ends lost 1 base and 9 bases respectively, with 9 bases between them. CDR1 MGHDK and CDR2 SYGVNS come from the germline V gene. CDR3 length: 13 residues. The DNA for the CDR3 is TGTGCCAGCAGTGAATTCGACCCCTGGGAGCTGTTTTTT. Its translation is CASSEFDPWELFF.

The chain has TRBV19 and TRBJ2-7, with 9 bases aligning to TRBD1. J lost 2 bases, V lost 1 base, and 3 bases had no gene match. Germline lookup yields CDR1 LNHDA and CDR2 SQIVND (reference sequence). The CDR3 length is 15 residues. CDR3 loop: CASSIAGQGTYEQYF. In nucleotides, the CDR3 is TGTGCCAGTAGTATAGCCGGACAGGGGACCTACGAGCAGTACTTC.